This T cell receptor beta chain was sequenced during a study of CD8 T cells in ankylosing spondylitis. This clonotype showed up many times. The CDR3 length is 13 residues. The V end lost 0 bases, the J end lost 4 bases, and 6 bases lay between the germline ends. CDR1 is DFQATT, CDR2 SNEGSKA, per germline (reference sequence). TCRdb re-derived calls from the 5' RACE reads in MiXCR, one entry per CDR3 protein. Of under 30,000 distinct CDR3 sequences listed, 10% to 15% are singletons. The material sequenced was blood. The chain has TRBV20-1 and TRBJ2-2; tentatively, D is TRBD2 (5 bases). The sequence was obtained from a male donor with ankylosing spondylitis or in good health (not recorded which). The CDR3 region is CSAREGATGELFF. The CDR3, as DNA: TGCAGTGCTAGAGAGGGAGCCACCGGGGAGCTGTTTTTT.